This T cell receptor (beta chain) is drawn from a study of T-cell reconstitution after alpha-beta-depleted transplantation in children. V trimming: 2 bases; J trimming: 10 bases; junction bases outside the gene matches: 6. In germline, CDR1 is GTSNPN, CDR2 SVGIG (reference sequence). The CDR3 covers 15 residues. Library preparation (for TCRbeta) was performed with unique molecular identifiers. TCRdb independently ran MiXCR on the PCR reads; one entry per CDR3 protein. The sample gives about 610,000 distinct CDR3 sequences, about 10% of which show up once; about 4.2% is in the top ten. The genes are TRBV30 and TRBJ2-4; 15 positions match TRBD2. This specimen consisted of PBMCs from the stem cell graft donor, obtained from the stem cell graft. The sequence came from a human donor who donated a stem cell graft to a child with acute myeloid leukemia. The CDR3 DNA follows: TGTGCCTGGAGTAGGACTAGCGGGAGGGCCATGATTCAGTACTTC. This codes for CAWSRTSGRAMIQYF. Supplemented by reference TRBV30 and TRBJ2-4, the full variable domain reads SQTIHQWPATLVQPVGSPLSLECTVEGTSNPNLYWYRQAAGRGLQLLFYSVGIGQISSEVPQNLSASRPQDRQFILSSKKLLLSDSGFYLCAWSRTSGRAMIQYFGAGTRLSVL.